This T cell receptor beta chain was recovered during a study of cytomegalovirus exposure and HLA in healthy donors. The study's findings and limits: Presence/absence analyses assumed roughly uniform sequencing depth across donors.

The primer mix had 60 Vbeta and 13 Jbeta primers. As handled by the study authors: In a later analysis, the count reached 75 million to 90 million unique TCR beta chains, with around 11 million shared. The method was immunoSEQ multiplex PCR; TCRdb's version includes in-frame clones alone and lacks a portion of them. V and J calls and clone size are as listed in that table; D and trimming were resolved from the DNA. This sample yields tens of thousands of clones, of which around 69% are seen a single time; more than 6% belongs to the top ten. Each donor's status was that of a healthy bone marrow donor. Trimming removed 7 bases from V and 2 bases from J; junction bases left unmatched: 16. The germline V gene has CDR1 MDHEN and CDR2 SYDVKM. This CDR3 spans 17 amino acids. This clone has only one observation. The target antigen is unknown.

The sequence derives from a man younger than 40 in good health and CMV-seronegative. Source material: PBMCs. This chain links TRBV28 with TRBJ2-7, with TRBD2 matching over 8 bases. CDR3 in DNA: TGTGCCAGCACTCCCCCCGCGGGAGCGGGAGTTACCTACGAGCAGTACTTC. Encoded protein: CASTPPAGAGVTYEQYF.